This TCR beta chain was observed in a study of blood T cells in healthy people across ages. Study in general: About one barcoded beta molecule per two T cells came from capture by template switching.

Comments on this clonotype: Its antigen is still unknown.

Study-level results: Diversity was higher, and naive CD4+ cells more numerous, in long-lived donors than in aged donors.

Combining a sample-barcoded 5' primer with a J-beta primer mix, a second PCR ran for roughly 7 to 12 cycles. TCRdb fed the 5' RACE reads into MiXCR, producing one record per CDR3 protein. The sample consists of 870,000 or so distinct CDR3 sequences, 29% of them appearing once. Germline CDR1 is DFQATT and CDR2 is SNEGSKA (reference sequence). The CDR3 has 15 amino acids. V was cut by 3 bases and J by 1 base, with 14 bases left in between. V is TRBV20-1 and J is TRBJ2-3; D unresolved. The specimen sequenced was blood. This TCR was recovered from a woman aged 80 or older in good health. DNA for the CDR3: TGCAGTGCTAGCCCCGTCCTTAAGGGCACAGATACGCAGTATTTT. It translates to CSASPVLKGTDTQYF.